The 7 T cell receptor beta chains reported below all come from one sample, sequenced in a study of blood T cell repertoires in COVID-19. The method was immunoSEQ multiplex PCR; TCRdb's version includes in-frame clones alone and lacks a portion of them. This table holds about 38,000 clones, 80% to 90% found once. What was sequenced was peripheral blood. The receptor source for this set is a human donor in a cohort sampled during active COVID-19.

The chain links TRBV15 to TRBJ2-7, with a weak D call TRBD1 (6 bases). Trimming took off 8 bases at V and 5 bases at J, with 19 bases between the two ends. The CDR3 has 14 amino acids. Germline V gives CDR1 LNHNV, CDR2 YYDKDF (reference sequence). The CDR3 is CATQFGQGIHEQYF. The CDR3 DNA sequence: TGTGCCACCCAATTCGGGCAGGGGATCCACGAGCAGTACTTC.

This rearrangement joins TRBV24-1 to TRBJ1-5; TRBD1 matches 7 bases. From germline, CDR1 is KGHDR and CDR2 SFDVKD. The CDR3 extends over 17 amino acids. J gave up 2 bases and V 9 bases, and 15 bases lay outside the gene matches. The CDR3 loop reads CATPRNTGVVGNQPQHF. As DNA, the CDR3 is TGTGCCACCCCTAGAAATACAGGGGTAGTCGGCAATCAGCCCCAGCATTTT.

The rearrangement joins TRBV5-6 to TRBJ2-3; 8 bases map to TRBD2. The J segment lost 4 bases and the V segment lost 0 bases, leaving 7 bases of the junction unmatched. The germline V gene has CDR1 SGHDT and CDR2 YYEEEE. This CDR3 is 16 amino acids long. CDR3 in DNA: TGTGCCAGCAGCTTGGACGGGGGGGCCGTCGCAGATACGCAGTATTTT. It translates to CASSLDGGAVADTQYF.

The chain has TRBV21-1 and TRBJ2-1; the table's TRBD2 call for D was not verified on the DNA. TRBV21-1 is a pseudogene. The CDR3 totals 15 residues. CDR3 sequence: CASCGGLASYNEQFF. The DNA for the CDR3 is TGTGCCAGCTGCGGGGGACTAGCCTCCTACAATGAGCAGTTCTTC.

V gene TRBV12-5 combines with J gene TRBJ2-7; 8 positions match TRBD1. The germline CDR1 and CDR2 sequences are LGHNT and FRNRAP. The J segment lost 3 bases and the V segment lost 1 base, leaving 5 bases of the junction unmatched. This CDR3 spans 15 amino acids. The CDR3 spells CASGLGPGGRYEQYF. The CDR3 DNA reads as TGTGCTAGTGGTTTGGGCCCAGGGGGCCGCTACGAGCAGTACTTC.

This clone was picked up one time. Other DNA sequences in this sample translate to the same CDR3. This sequence joins TRBV9 and TRBJ1-4; 9 nucleotides match TRBD1. Germline CDR1 reads SGDLS; CDR2 reads YYNGEE. This CDR3 is 15 amino acids long. J lost 5 bases, V lost 2 bases, and 4 bases had no gene match. The CDR3 DNA reads TGTGCCAGCAGCGTGGCCGGGACAGGGAATGAAAAACTGTTTTTT. It translates to CASSVAGTGNEKLFF.

The CDR3 bases are TGCAGTGCTAGTAGGGGGGGTCAGGATCAGCCCCAGCATTTT. It translates to CSASRGGQDQPQHF. The chain has TRBV20-1 and TRBJ1-5, with a tentative D call TRBD1 (6 bases). The CDR3 spans 14 residues. Germline V lookup: CDR1 DFQATT, CDR2 SNEGSKA (reference sequence). Between the trimmed V and J ends, which lost 3 bases and 5 bases, there was a span of 14 bases.